A single TCR beta chain is shown here with its context. A few counts support this clonotype. What antigen it recognizes has not been identified. Base quality data are lacking; no much larger clone is found one base away. The data were obtained in a study of T-cell memory formation after mild COVID-19 (dated by TCRdb to the early 2020s). Looking at the study overall: TCR sequence clusters from the two donors were found to be largely donor specific. In a couple of donors, T-cell clones that expanded and contracted after mild COVID-19 were followed by sequencing TCRalpha and TCRbeta repertoires longitudinally. The cohort comprised two young, previously healthy adult volunteers, one female and one male.

PBMCs were isolated by Ficoll-Paque density gradient centrifugation. The CDR3 measures 15 amino acids from cysteine to phenylalanine. Left in the record is the CDR3 DNA by itself, 45 bases read in frame from the first base. Relative to germline, V is 6 bases shorter and J is 0 bases shorter, with 13 bases between their ends. TCRdb names Illumina NovaSeq 6000 as the instrument used. cDNA libraries for TCRalpha and TCRbeta were prepared by 5'RACE using constant-segment primers, with sample barcodes and unique molecular identifiers added. RNA was extracted from every sample with Trizol reagent. The libraries were amplified in two PCR steps, and the second step added a second sample barcode and Illumina TruSeq adapters. Sequencing of libraries was performed on an Illumina NovaSeq with 2 x 150 bp paired-end reads. The source study handled its data this way. Demultiplexing of reads and collapsing into UMI-guided consensus sequences were performed with migec v1.2.7. With mixcr v2.1.11, UMI consensuses were aligned to TRA and TRB V and J templates and assembled into clonotypes. Clonotypes were classified as expanded or contracted when called significant by both edgeR and NoisET, with noise models trained on biological replicates. For edgeR calls, a false discovery rate-adjusted p below 0.01 and a log2 fold-change threshold of 1 were applied. As an exploratory analysis of dynamics, max-normalized trajectories of the 1000 most abundant clonotypes were examined with PCA combined with hierarchical clustering. The CD4 or CD8 phenotype of responding clones was assigned using the separately sequenced CD4+ and CD8+ repertoires. TCRdb ran its own pipeline on the public reads, namely fastp trimming at Q25 and MiXCR clone calling, and kept in-frame beta chains. When rows share a CDR3 protein, they turn into one entry using the most common DNA and genes. V and J calls and clone size were set by TCRdb, not the authors. This sample holds about 170,000 distinct CDR3 sequences; roughly 13% were observed only once. In total, the top ten clones hold approximately 3.4% of the sample.

Here is what the overall study found, with its caveats: Some responding clones were detected in pre-infection memory, which suggested that pre-existing cross-reactive memory T cells had joined the SARS-CoV-2 response. Whether the second-wave clones peaking on day 37 were SARS-CoV-2 specific was not confirmed. Contracting CD4+ clones were located mainly in the CM and EM memory subsets, whereas CD8+ clones were found to be enriched in EMRA. The study included only a couple of mild cases, and larger cohorts that include severe cases with pre-infection samples were judged to be necessary. Balanced CD4/CD8 phenotypes were observed for clones contracting from day 15 to 85, whereas a bias towards CD4+ was observed for a second wave of clones expanding from day 15 to 37.

The receptor was isolated from a man aged 18-30 years who had mild COVID-19 (a few samples of this study predate the infection). The sample titles of this study are shuffled in the database, so cell type and time point are left out; the donor was told from shared clones. Source material: PBMCs or a T cell subset sorted from them (not recorded which). This chain joins TRBV12-3 or TRBV12-4 to TRBJ2-3; no D gene call is confident. The DNA reads TGTGCCAGCAGCTCTCGGGCGGTCAGCACAGATACGCAGTATTTT. Its protein is CASSSRAVSTDTQYF.